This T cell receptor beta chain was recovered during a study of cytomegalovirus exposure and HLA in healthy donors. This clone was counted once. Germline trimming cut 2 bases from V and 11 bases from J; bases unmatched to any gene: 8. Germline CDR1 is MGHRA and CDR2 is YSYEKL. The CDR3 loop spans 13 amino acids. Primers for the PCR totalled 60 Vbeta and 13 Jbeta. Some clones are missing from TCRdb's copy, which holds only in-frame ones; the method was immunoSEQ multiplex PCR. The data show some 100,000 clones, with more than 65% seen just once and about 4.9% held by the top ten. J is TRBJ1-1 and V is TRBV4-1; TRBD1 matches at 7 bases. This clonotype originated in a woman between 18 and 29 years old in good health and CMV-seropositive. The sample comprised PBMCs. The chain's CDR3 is CASSQTGEVTAFF. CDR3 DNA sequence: TGCGCCAGCAGCCAAACAGGGGAAGTAACGGCTTTCTTT.